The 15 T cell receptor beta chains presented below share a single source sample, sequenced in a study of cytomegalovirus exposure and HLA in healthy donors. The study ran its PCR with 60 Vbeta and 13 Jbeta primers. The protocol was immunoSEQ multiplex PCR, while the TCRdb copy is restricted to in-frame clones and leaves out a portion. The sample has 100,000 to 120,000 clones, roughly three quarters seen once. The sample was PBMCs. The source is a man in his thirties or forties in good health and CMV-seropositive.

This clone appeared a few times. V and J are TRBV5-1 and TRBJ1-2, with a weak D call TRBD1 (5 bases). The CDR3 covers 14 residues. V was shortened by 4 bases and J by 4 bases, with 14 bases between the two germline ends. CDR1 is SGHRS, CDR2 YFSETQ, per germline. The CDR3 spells CASSPVRGSYGYTF. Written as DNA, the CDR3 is TGCGCCAGCAGCCCGGTGCGGGGGTCCTATGGCTACACCTTC.

CDR3 DNA: TGTGCCAGCAGCTTTAGCGGGGGCTCCTACGAGCAGTACTTC. Its protein product is CASSFSGGSYEQYF. V usage is TRBV7-2 and J usage is TRBJ2-5; 9 positions agree with TRBD2. The DNA matches TRBJ2-7 better at its end, which makes the J call doubtful. Germline assignment: CDR1 SGHTA and CDR2 FQGNSA. This CDR3 is built from 14 residues.

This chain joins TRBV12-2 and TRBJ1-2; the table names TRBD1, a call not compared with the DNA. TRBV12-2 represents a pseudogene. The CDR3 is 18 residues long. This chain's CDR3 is CASRDAVKIPGQGLGYTF. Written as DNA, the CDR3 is TGTGCAAGTCGCGATGCCGTGAAAATCCCGGGACAGGGCTTAGGCTACACCTTC.

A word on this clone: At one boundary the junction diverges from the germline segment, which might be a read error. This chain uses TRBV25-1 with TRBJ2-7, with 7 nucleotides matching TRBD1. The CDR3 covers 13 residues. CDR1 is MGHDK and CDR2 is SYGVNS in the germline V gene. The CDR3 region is CASSHRTGYERYF. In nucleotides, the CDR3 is TGTGCCAGCAGTCACCGGACAGGCTACGAGCGGTACTTC.

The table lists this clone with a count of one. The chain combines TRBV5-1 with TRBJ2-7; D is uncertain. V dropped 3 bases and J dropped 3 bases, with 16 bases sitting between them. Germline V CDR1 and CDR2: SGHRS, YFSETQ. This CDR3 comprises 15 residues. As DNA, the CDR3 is TGCGCCAGCAGCTCCGTTTTGGGCGTTGGCTACGAGCAGTACTTC. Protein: CASSSVLGVGYEQYF.

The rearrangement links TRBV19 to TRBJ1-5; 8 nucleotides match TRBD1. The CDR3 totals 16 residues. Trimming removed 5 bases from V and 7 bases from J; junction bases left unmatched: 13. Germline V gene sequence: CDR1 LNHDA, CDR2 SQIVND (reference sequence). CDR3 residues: CASSVGTGRLLQPQHF. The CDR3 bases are TGTGCCAGTAGTGTCGGGACAGGTCGATTACTGCAGCCCCAGCATTTT.

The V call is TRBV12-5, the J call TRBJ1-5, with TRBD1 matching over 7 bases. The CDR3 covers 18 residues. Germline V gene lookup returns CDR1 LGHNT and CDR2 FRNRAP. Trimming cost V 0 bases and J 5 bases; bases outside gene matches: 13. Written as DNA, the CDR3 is TGTGCTAGTGGTTTGGTACTAAGGGCAACAGGGGTTGATCAGCCCCAGCATTTT. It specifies CASGLVLRATGVDQPQHF.

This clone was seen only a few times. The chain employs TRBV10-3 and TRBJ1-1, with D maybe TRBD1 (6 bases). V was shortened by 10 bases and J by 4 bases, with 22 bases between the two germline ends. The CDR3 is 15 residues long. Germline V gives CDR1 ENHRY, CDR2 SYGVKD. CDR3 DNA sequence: TGTGCCAGTTCCTCAACTAGGGGGGAGGGCACTGAAGCTTTCTTT. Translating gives CASSSTRGEGTEAFF.

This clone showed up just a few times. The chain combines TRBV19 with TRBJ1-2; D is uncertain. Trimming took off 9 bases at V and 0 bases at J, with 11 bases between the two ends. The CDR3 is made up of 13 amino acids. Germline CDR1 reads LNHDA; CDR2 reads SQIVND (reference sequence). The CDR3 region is CARPSLANYGYTF. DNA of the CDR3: TGTGCCAGGCCGTCCTTAGCTAACTATGGCTACACCTTC.

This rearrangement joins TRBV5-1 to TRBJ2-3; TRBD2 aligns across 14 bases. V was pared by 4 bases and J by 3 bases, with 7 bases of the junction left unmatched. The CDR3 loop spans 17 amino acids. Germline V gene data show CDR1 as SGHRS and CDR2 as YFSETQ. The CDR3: CASSETSGGALTDTQYF. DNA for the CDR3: TGCGCCAGCAGCGAGACTAGCGGGGGGGCCCTGACAGATACGCAGTATTTT.

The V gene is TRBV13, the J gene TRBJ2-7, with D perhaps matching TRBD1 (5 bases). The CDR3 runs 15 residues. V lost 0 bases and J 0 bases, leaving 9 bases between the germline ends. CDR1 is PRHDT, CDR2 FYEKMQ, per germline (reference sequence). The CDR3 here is CASSLGADSSYEQYF. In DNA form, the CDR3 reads TGTGCCAGCAGCTTAGGGGCCGACAGCTCCTACGAGCAGTACTTC.

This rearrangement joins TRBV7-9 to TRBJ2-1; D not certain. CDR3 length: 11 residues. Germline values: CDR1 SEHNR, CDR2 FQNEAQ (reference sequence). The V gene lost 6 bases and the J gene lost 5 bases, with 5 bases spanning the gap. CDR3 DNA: TGTGCCAGCAGATCCAACAATGAGCAGTTCTTC. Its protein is CASRSNNEQFF.

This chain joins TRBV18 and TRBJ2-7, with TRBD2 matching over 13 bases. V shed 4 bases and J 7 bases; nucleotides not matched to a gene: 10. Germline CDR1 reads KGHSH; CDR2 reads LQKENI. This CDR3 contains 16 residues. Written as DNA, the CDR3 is TGTGCCAGCTCACGAGGACTAGCGGGGGCCACGCGGGAGCAGTACTTC. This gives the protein CASSRGLAGATREQYF.

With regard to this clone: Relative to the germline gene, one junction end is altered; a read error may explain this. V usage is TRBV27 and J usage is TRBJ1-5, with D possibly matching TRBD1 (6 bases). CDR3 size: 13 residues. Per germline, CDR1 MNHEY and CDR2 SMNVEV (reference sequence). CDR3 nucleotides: TGTGCCAGCAGTATTGGGGGCAACCAGCCCCAGCATTTT. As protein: CASSIGGNQPQHF.

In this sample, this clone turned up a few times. CDR3 residues: CASSERTGNNSPLHF. CDR3 DNA: TGCGCCAGCAGCGAAAGGACAGGGAATAATTCACCCCTCCACTTT. V usage is TRBV5-1 and J usage is TRBJ1-6; 8 positions match TRBD1. The CDR3 consists of 15 residues. V shed 4 bases and J 5 bases; nucleotides not matched to a gene: 5. Germline V gene sequence: CDR1 SGHRS, CDR2 YFSETQ.